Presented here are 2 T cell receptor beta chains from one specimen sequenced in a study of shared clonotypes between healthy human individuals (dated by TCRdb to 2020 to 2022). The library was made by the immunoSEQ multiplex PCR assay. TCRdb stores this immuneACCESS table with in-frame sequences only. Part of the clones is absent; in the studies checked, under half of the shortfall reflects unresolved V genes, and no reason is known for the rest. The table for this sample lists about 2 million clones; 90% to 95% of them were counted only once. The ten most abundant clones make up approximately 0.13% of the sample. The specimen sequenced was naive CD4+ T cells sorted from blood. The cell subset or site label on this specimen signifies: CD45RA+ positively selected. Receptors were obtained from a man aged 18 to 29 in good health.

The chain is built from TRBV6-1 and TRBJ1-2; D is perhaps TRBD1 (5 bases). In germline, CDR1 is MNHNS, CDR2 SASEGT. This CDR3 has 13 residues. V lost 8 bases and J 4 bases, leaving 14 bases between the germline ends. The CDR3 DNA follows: TGTGCCAGCCTTGGTCGGGGCAGCTATGGCTACACCTTC. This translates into CASLGRGSYGYTF.

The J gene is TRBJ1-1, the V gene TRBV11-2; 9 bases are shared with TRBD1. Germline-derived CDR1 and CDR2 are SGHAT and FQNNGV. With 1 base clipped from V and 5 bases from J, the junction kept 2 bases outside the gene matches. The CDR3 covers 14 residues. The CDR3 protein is CASSLVQGATEAFF. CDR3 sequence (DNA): TGTGCCAGCAGCTTAGTACAGGGGGCGACTGAAGCTTTCTTT.